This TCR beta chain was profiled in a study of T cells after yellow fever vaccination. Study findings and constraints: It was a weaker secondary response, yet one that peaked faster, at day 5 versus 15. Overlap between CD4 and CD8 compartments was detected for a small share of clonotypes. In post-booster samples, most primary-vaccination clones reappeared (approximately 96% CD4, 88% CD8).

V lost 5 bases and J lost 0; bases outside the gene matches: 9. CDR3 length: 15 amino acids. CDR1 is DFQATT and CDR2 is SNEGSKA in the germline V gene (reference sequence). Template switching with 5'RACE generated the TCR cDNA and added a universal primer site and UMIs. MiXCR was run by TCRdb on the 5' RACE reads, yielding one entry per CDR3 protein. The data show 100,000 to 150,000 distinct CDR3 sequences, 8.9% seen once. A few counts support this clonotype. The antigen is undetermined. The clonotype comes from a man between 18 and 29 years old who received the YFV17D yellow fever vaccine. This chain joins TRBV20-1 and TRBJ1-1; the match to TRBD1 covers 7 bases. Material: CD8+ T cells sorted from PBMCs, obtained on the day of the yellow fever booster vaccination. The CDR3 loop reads CSAGTGQVMNTEAFF. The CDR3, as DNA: TGCAGTGCTGGAACAGGACAGGTCATGAACACTGAAGCTTTCTTT.